A single sample is the source of the 7 T cell receptor beta chains below, sequenced in a study of cytomegalovirus exposure and HLA in healthy donors. Both 60 Vbeta primers and 13 Jbeta primers went into the PCR. The data were produced by immunoSEQ multiplex PCR, yet TCRdb's version contains in-frame clones alone and is incomplete. This table holds under 130,000 clones, around 80% found once. Sequencing was done on a sample of PBMCs. These receptors were taken from a woman in her 40s in good health and CMV-seronegative.

This rearrangement joins TRBV27 to TRBJ1-6; D uncertain. The CDR3 has 14 residues. Between the trimmed V and J ends, which lost 8 bases and 9 bases, there was a span of 17 bases. Germline V gives CDR1 MNHEY, CDR2 SMNVEV (reference sequence). The CDR3, as DNA: TGTGCCAGCGCCCAACTCGGGGAAGGTTCACCCCTCCACTTT. Its protein product is CASAQLGEGSPLHF.

This chain uses TRBV4-3 with TRBJ2-2, with 7 nucleotides matching TRBD2. This CDR3 spans 14 amino acids. The germline CDR1 and CDR2 sequences are LGHNA and YSLEER. Unmatched junction bases numbered 6, after V lost 7 bases and J lost 4 bases. The CDR3 nucleotides are TGCGCCAGCAACGAGCGGGGTGGCACCGGGGAGCTGTTTTTT. This sequence encodes CASNERGGTGELFF.

The rearrangement links TRBV16 to TRBJ2-7; TRBD1 matches at 8 bases. V shed 4 bases and J 3 bases; nucleotides not matched to a gene: 5. CDR1 and CDR2 (germline): KGHSY, FQNENV. The CDR3 length is 14 residues. The CDR3 region has the DNA TGTGCCAGCAGCCCCCGGGACAGGTTCTACGAGCAGTACTTC. Its protein product is CASSPRDRFYEQYF.

This chain links TRBV30 with TRBJ1-2; 7 bases line up with TRBD1. Germline V gene data show CDR1 as GTSNPN and CDR2 as SVGIG (reference sequence). The CDR3 consists of 13 residues. V shed 5 bases and J 5 bases; nucleotides not matched to a gene: 8. CDR3: CAWGDREGYGYTF. CDR3 bases: TGTGCCTGGGGTGACAGGGAGGGATATGGCTACACCTTC. The full variable domain, rest sourced from reference TRBV30 and TRBJ1-2, is SQTIHQWPATLVQPVGSPLSLECTVEGTSNPNLYWYRQAAGRGLQLLFYSVGIGQISSEVPQNLSASRPQDRQFILSSKKLLLSDSGFYLCAWGDREGYGYTFGSGTRLTVV.

The V gene is TRBV7-2, the J gene TRBJ2-7; 12 bases align to TRBD2. The J segment lost 3 bases and the V segment lost 1 base, leaving 10 bases of the junction unmatched. This CDR3 spans 18 amino acids. Germline assignment: CDR1 SGHTA and CDR2 FQGNSA. CDR3 nucleotides: TGTGCCAGCAGCTTAGGGAGACTAGCGGGGGAAACTTACTACGAGCAGTACTTC. It codes for CASSLGRLAGETYYEQYF.

This clone has a handful of counts. The chain recombines TRBV7-2 with TRBJ1-2; D perhaps matches TRBD1 (6 bases). The germline CDR1 and CDR2 sequences are SGHTA and FQGNSA. This CDR3 region has 15 residues. V was shortened by 9 bases and J by 3 bases, with 20 bases between the two germline ends. CDR3 region: CASSPNGGFDYGYTF. In nucleotides, the CDR3 is TGTGCCAGTAGTCCGAATGGGGGCTTTGACTATGGCTACACCTTC.

This sequence joins TRBV28 and TRBJ1-1, with 8 bases aligning to TRBD1. The CDR3 extends over 17 amino acids. Germline V lookup: CDR1 MDHEN, CDR2 SYDVKM. J was trimmed by 0 bases and V by 6 bases; bases with no gene match: 12. The CDR3 coding sequence is TGTGCCAGCAGATCCGACAGGGGATCCCGACTGAACACTGAAGCTTTCTTT. It translates to CASRSDRGSRLNTEAFF.